Below, 14 T cell receptor beta chains from the same sample are listed, as sequenced in a study of cytomegalovirus exposure and HLA in healthy donors. The study ran its PCR with 60 Vbeta and 13 Jbeta primers. Produced via immunoSEQ multiplex PCR; TCRdb's table is partial and in-frame only. In the table there are some 180,000 clones, about 80% of which are singletons. Input material: PBMCs. All receptors come from a man aged 30-40 years in good health and CMV-seronegative.

This clone was detected only a few times. The J gene is TRBJ2-3, the V gene TRBV6-5; 11 bases map to TRBD2. The CDR3 has 16 residues. The germline gives CDR1 MNHEY, CDR2 SVGAGI. V trimming: 0 bases; J trimming: 4 bases; junction bases outside the gene matches: 3. CDR3 DNA sequence: TGTGCCAGCAGTTACTCGCTAGCGGGAGGAGCAGATACGCAGTATTTT. Its protein product is CASSYSLAGGADTQYF.

J is TRBJ1-1 and V is TRBV30; D is unclear. CDR1 GTSNPN and CDR2 SVGIG come from the germline V gene (reference sequence). The CDR3 sequence is 13 residues long. Trimming took 4 bases from V and 1 from J, leaving 10 bases between them. The CDR3 reads CAWKDNTNTEAFF. The CDR3 DNA is TGTGCCTGGAAAGACAACACGAACACTGAAGCTTTCTTT.

The rearrangement joins TRBV4-2 to TRBJ2-7; TRBD2 matches at 14 bases. The germline V gene encodes CDR1 LGHNA and CDR2 YNFKEQ. This CDR3 region has 15 residues. J gave up 6 bases and V 2 bases, and 3 bases lay outside the gene matches. CDR3 sequence reads: CASSQPGTSGSEQYF. The DNA for the CDR3 is TGTGCCAGCAGCCAACCCGGGACTAGCGGGAGCGAGCAGTACTTC.

The rearrangement links TRBV5-1 to TRBJ2-7; 8 positions match TRBD2. Losses at the gene ends were 5 bases for V and 7 bases for J; bases not matched to a gene: 11. The V gene's germline CDR1 is SGHRS and CDR2 YFSETQ. There are 14 residues in the CDR3. This CDR3 is CASRSNGRAREQYF. Written as DNA, the CDR3 is TGCGCCAGCAGATCTAACGGGAGGGCACGGGAGCAGTACTTC.

J is TRBJ1-1 and V is TRBV27; possible D gene TRBD1, 5 bases. Germline values: CDR1 MNHEY, CDR2 SMNVEV (reference sequence). Between the trimmed V and J ends, which lost 3 bases and 1 base, there was a span of 9 bases. The CDR3 consists of 14 residues. The DNA of the CDR3 is TGTGCCAGCAGTTTCGGGGGGACGAACACTGAAGCTTTCTTT. Amino acid sequence: CASSFGGTNTEAFF.

The V call is TRBV27, the J call TRBJ2-7; the match to TRBD2 covers 8 bases. The CDR3 covers 15 residues. V lost 1 base and J lost 5; bases outside the gene matches: 7. CDR1 and CDR2 (germline): MNHEY, SMNVEV (reference sequence). CDR3: CASSLLSGRPNEQYF. CDR3 nucleotide sequence: TGTGCCAGCAGTTTATTGAGCGGGAGACCCAACGAGCAGTACTTC.

This rearrangement joins TRBV7-3 to TRBJ2-2; unclear D gene. Germline-derived CDR1 and CDR2 are SGHTA and FQGTGA. CDR3 length: 12 amino acids. V lost 6 bases, J lost 3 bases, and 5 bases lay in between. In DNA, the CDR3 is TGTGCCAGCAGTCCGGACACCGGGGAGCTGTTTTTT. Its translation is CASSPDTGELFF.

The count of this clone is one. J is TRBJ1-1 and V is TRBV4-1; D not certain. The CDR3 runs to 14 residues. Per the germline V gene, CDR1 is MGHRA and CDR2 is YSYEKL. V lost 1 base to trimming and J lost 1 base, with 7 bases between them. CDR3 in amino acids: CASSQVGENTEAFF. CDR3 coding DNA: TGCGCCAGCAGCCAAGTAGGAGAGAACACTGAAGCTTTCTTT.

The rearrangement joins TRBV27 to TRBJ2-4; 10 nucleotides match TRBD2. With 1 base clipped from V and 0 bases from J, the junction kept 15 bases outside the gene matches. The CDR3 extends over 21 amino acids. The germline V gene encodes CDR1 MNHEY and CDR2 SMNVEV (reference sequence). The CDR3 loop reads CASSLFGIDGLADQAKNIQYF. The CDR3 DNA reads TGTGCCAGCAGTTTATTCGGGATTGACGGACTAGCGGACCAAGCCAAAAACATTCAGTACTTC.

The chain couples TRBV7-3 to TRBJ1-5, with 8 bases fitting TRBD1. V lost 4 bases and J lost 3; bases outside the gene matches: 8. Per germline, CDR1 SGHTA and CDR2 FQGTGA. CDR3 size: 16 residues. CDR3 sequence (DNA): TGTGCCAGCAGCTCCACAGGGGGTAGAACCAATCAGCCCCAGCATTTT. It translates to CASSSTGGRTNQPQHF.

The rearrangement uses TRBV6-5 and TRBJ2-1; 10 bases are a match to TRBD2. Germline values: CDR1 MNHEY, CDR2 SVGAGI. The V and J ends lost 3 bases and 7 bases, in that order; junction bases with no gene match: 6. This CDR3 has 15 amino acids. The CDR3 sequence is CASSYTAGGGNEQFF. DNA of the CDR3: TGTGCCAGCAGTTATACAGCGGGAGGGGGGAATGAGCAGTTCTTC.

The rearrangement uses TRBV19 and TRBJ2-1; D is uncertain. Trimming removed 3 bases at V and 1 base at J, with 7 bases between. The length of the CDR3 is 14 residues. Germline CDR1 and CDR2: LNHDA and SQIVND (reference sequence). The CDR3 is CASSIAVSYNEQFF. Here the CDR3 DNA reads TGTGCCAGTAGTATCGCGGTTTCCTACAATGAGCAGTTCTTC.

The rearrangement uses TRBV4-1 and TRBJ2-7, with TRBD1 matching 8 bases. Per the germline V gene, CDR1 is MGHRA and CDR2 is YSYEKL. The V segment lost 1 base and the J segment 5 bases; nucleotides outside the gene matches: 4. This CDR3 has 14 residues. The CDR3 DNA reads as TGCGCCAGCAGCCAAGTGCAGGGGGCCAACGAGCAGTACTTC. Its protein product is CASSQVQGANEQYF.

The genes are TRBV5-8 and TRBJ2-7, with TRBD1 identical over 9 bases. With V trimmed by 6 bases and J by 2 bases, 12 bases remained unmatched. The CDR3 is 16 amino acids. Germline V lookup: CDR1 SGHTS, CDR2 YDEGEE. CDR3 nucleotide sequence: TGTGCCAGCACCTCGACCCGGGACAGGGTTACCTACGAGCAGTACTTC. The encoded protein is CASTSTRDRVTYEQYF.